This entry concerns a single T cell receptor (beta chain). Antigen specificity is unknown. Germline CDR1 MGHRA, CDR2 YSYEKL. The CDR3 is 15 amino acids. The V and J ends lost 4 bases and 3 bases respectively, with 15 bases between them. This specimen comes from a study of cytomegalovirus exposure and HLA in healthy donors. Whole-study context: The approximately 710 first-cohort repertoires and the roughly 120 validation repertoires shared the same platform, a later analysis reported.

Whole-study findings and limits: The classifier was said to identify cytomegalovirus status with high specificity and sensitivity. The authors enumerated 180 or so TCR beta chains as linked to cytomegalovirus. In vitro work confirmed that a few CMV-associated chains recognize CMV antigens.

Method: immunoSEQ multiplex PCR; TCRdb's copy keeps in-frame clones and lacks some. The repertoire holds 250,000 to 300,000 clones, with 90% as singletons. The receptor was derived from a woman aged 18-29 years in good health and CMV-seronegative. What was sequenced was PBMCs. This chain connects TRBV4-1 to TRBJ1-1, with D possibly matching TRBD1 (6 bases). CDR3 in amino acids: CASSRLQGSDTEAFF. DNA of the CDR3: TGCGCCAGCAGCCGCCTACAGGGATCGGACACTGAAGCTTTCTTT.